The 28 T cell receptor beta chains below come from one sample, sequenced in a study of T-cell reconstitution after alpha-beta-depleted transplantation in children. A library of TCRbeta sequences, prepared with unique molecular identifiers, was generated. One entry per CDR3 protein results from TCRdb running MiXCR on the PCR reads. The data hold around 800,000 distinct CDR3 sequences, with 15% to 20% observed a single time. This material consisted of PBMCs, mostly from graft donor cells, taken 360 days after TCRalphabeta/CD19-depleted stem cell transplant. The source of these receptors is a male patient between 5 and 17 years old who had a stem cell transplant for acute lymphoblastic leukemia, so the T cells may come from the graft donor.

The chain links TRBV3-1 to TRBJ2-5; D gene uncertain. The germline V and J ends were trimmed by 4 bases and 0 bases, with 12 bases remaining between them. The CDR3 is made up of 15 amino acids. Germline-derived CDR1 and CDR2 are LGHDT and YNNKEL (reference sequence). DNA for the CDR3: TGTGCCAGCAGCCCCCCATGGGTGTACCAAGAGACCCAGTACTTC. It translates to CASSPPWVYQETQYF.

This clonotype was recorded at least ten times. The V gene is TRBV12-3 or TRBV12-4, the J gene TRBJ2-7; tentatively, D is TRBD1 (5 bases). The germline V and J ends were trimmed by 1 base and 6 bases, with 7 bases remaining between them. CDR3 length: 12 amino acids. The CDR3: CASSLVRVEQYF. The CDR3 DNA is TGTGCCAGCAGTTTAGTCAGGGTCGAGCAGTACTTC.

V usage is TRBV20-1 and J usage is TRBJ2-7; 8 positions agree with TRBD2. Germline loops: CDR1 DFQATT, CDR2 SNEGSKA (reference sequence). The CDR3 has 14 residues. V lost 2 bases to trimming and J lost 2 bases; unmatched junction nucleotides: 5. In nucleotides, the CDR3 is TGCAGTGCTAGAAGGGGACTAGACCCCTACGAGCAGTACTTC. This codes for CSARRGLDPYEQYF.

The chain joins TRBV2 to TRBJ2-7; 7 bases are shared with TRBD2. After removal of 3 bases from V and 0 bases from J, the junction contained 11 bases not matched to a gene. The germline V gene has CDR1 SNHLY and CDR2 FYNNEI. The CDR3 length is 17 residues. CDR3 amino acids: CASSENRWLAVSYEQYF. The DNA of the CDR3 is TGTGCCAGCAGTGAGAATAGGTGGCTAGCGGTCTCCTACGAGCAGTACTTC.

The chain combines TRBV5-1 with TRBJ2-1; D unresolved. The germline gives CDR1 SGHRS, CDR2 YFSETQ. The CDR3 has 12 amino acids. V was pared by 7 bases and J by 7 bases, with 12 bases between. The CDR3 is CASAIPPNEQFF. The CDR3 DNA reads as TGCGCCAGCGCTATCCCCCCGAATGAGCAGTTCTTC. Full variable domain (remainder filled in from reference TRBV5-1 and TRBJ2-1): KAGVTQTPRYLIKTRGQQVTLSCSPISGHRSVSWYQQTPGQGLQFLFEYFSETQRNKGNFPGRFSGRQFSNSRSEMNVSTLELGDSALYLCASAIPPNEQFFGPGTRLTVL.

In this sample, this clonotype turned up a few times. The chain uses TRBV15 and TRBJ2-1; 8 bases fit TRBD2. This CDR3 region has 17 residues. V lost 3 bases, J lost 4 bases, and 11 bases stayed unmatched. Germline V gene lookup returns CDR1 LNHNV and CDR2 YYDKDF (reference sequence). The CDR3 DNA reads as TGTGCCACCAGCAGGGTTACCGGGGTAGCGGGATACAATGAGCAGTTCTTC. Amino acids: CATSRVTGVAGYNEQFF.

This rearrangement joins TRBV20-1 to TRBJ2-7; 11 nucleotides match TRBD1. The junction had 4 bases not matched to a gene; V was cut back by 6 bases and J by 3 bases. The CDR3 consists of 13 residues. In germline, CDR1 is DFQATT, CDR2 SNEGSKA (reference sequence). The CDR3, as DNA: TGCAGTGCGTGGGACAGGGGGAACTACGAGCAGTACTTC. This sequence encodes CSAWDRGNYEQYF.

This clonotype was observed at least ten times. The V gene is TRBV6-6, the J gene TRBJ2-2, with 8 bases aligning to TRBD2. The germline V gene encodes CDR1 MNHNY and CDR2 SVGAGI (reference sequence). CDR3 size: 15 residues. V lost 4 bases to trimming and J lost 6 bases; unmatched junction nucleotides: 7. The CDR3 DNA is TGTGCCAGCAGTTCCGGGACTAGTGGAGCCGGGGAGCTGTTTTTT. It is translated as CASSSGTSGAGELFF.

This clonotype was seen a few times. The CDR3, as DNA: TGCGCCAGCGGGAGCGCGAGCTCCTACAATGAGCAGTTCTTC. It codes for CASGSASSYNEQFF. This sequence joins TRBV5-1 and TRBJ2-1, with D possibly matching TRBD2 (5 bases). The CDR3 totals 14 residues. Germline V lookup: CDR1 SGHRS, CDR2 YFSETQ. V lost 7 bases to trimming and J lost 0 bases, with 11 bases between them.

There are many counts of this clonotype. The rearrangement uses TRBV9 and TRBJ2-3; D gene unclear. Trimming pared 9 bases from V and 2 bases from J, leaving 16 bases between. CDR3 size: 14 residues. From germline, CDR1 is SGDLS and CDR2 YYNGEE. The DNA of the CDR3 is TGTGCCAACTCCGATCGATGGGACACAGATACGCAGTATTTT. This encodes CANSDRWDTDTQYF.

Details on this clonotype: The junction shows a germline mismatch at one end, possibly a read error. V gene TRBV24-1 combines with J gene TRBJ2-2; 14 nucleotides line up with TRBD2. CDR3 length equals 16 residues. Germline CDR1 and CDR2: KGHDR and SFDVKD. CDR3 loop: CATGTSGSPNSGELFF. The DNA for the CDR3 is TGTGCCACCGGGACTAGCGGGAGTCCGAACTCCGGGGAGCTGTTTTTT.

The rearrangement links TRBV14 to TRBJ1-1; D might be TRBD1 (5 bases). The CDR3 contains 17 residues. V shed 3 bases and J shed 1 base, with 18 bases lying between them. CDR1 SGHDN and CDR2 FVKESK come from the germline V gene. The CDR3 sequence is CASSHRVLGIGNTEAFF. CDR3 nucleotide sequence: TGTGCCAGCAGCCACAGGGTTTTGGGTATCGGGAACACTGAAGCTTTCTTT.

This clonotype has only a few counts. The gene calls are TRBV27 and TRBJ1-1; D is possibly TRBD1 (5 bases). Trimming cost V 1 base and J 0 bases, with 9 bases left between them. Germline lookup yields CDR1 MNHEY and CDR2 SMNVEV (reference sequence). The CDR3 length is 15 residues. CDR3 DNA sequence: TGTGCCAGCAGTTTATGGGGGTTTATGAACACTGAAGCTTTCTTT. Translation gives CASSLWGFMNTEAFF.

The chain combines TRBV18 with TRBJ1-5, with TRBD1 identical over 10 bases. J gave up 7 bases and V 6 bases, and 9 bases lay outside the gene matches. The germline V gene has CDR1 KGHSH and CDR2 LQKENI. The CDR3 spans 15 residues. CDR3 region: CASSPDRGLVQPQHF. CDR3 in DNA: TGTGCCAGCTCGCCGGACAGGGGGTTGGTCCAGCCCCAGCATTTT. Drawing the rest from reference TRBV18 and TRBJ1-5, the complete variable domain is NAGVMQNPRHLVRRRGQEARLRCSPMKGHSHVYWYRQLPEEGLKFMVYLQKENIIDESGMPKERFSAEFPKEGPSILRIQQVVRGDSAAYFCASSPDRGLVQPQHFGDGTRLSIL.

The chain joins TRBV12-3 or TRBV12-4 to TRBJ1-5; 9 bases map to TRBD1. The CDR3 sequence is 15 residues long. Germline trimming cut 6 bases from V and 3 bases from J; bases unmatched to any gene: 6. As DNA, the CDR3 is TGTGCCAGCAGCAGTTGGGACAGGGACAATCAGCCCCAGCATTTT. Amino acid sequence: CASSSWDRDNQPQHF.

This clonotype was observed a few times. The chain has TRBV15 and TRBJ1-4, with D tentatively TRBD1 (6 bases). Germline values: CDR1 LNHNV, CDR2 YYDKDF (reference sequence). The CDR3 is 18 residues long. The V end lost 0 bases, the J end lost 3 bases, and 17 bases lay between the germline ends. Here the CDR3 DNA reads TGTGCCACCAGCAGAGATAGGACAGCGGACCGTTCTAATGAAAAACTGTTTTTT. It codes for CATSRDRTADRSNEKLFF.

The chain uses TRBV12-3 or TRBV12-4 and TRBJ2-5, with no clear D. V lost 6 bases to trimming and J lost 2 bases, with 13 bases between them. The CDR3 contains 14 residues. The CDR3 DNA reads as TGTGCCAGCAGCATCGGATTTAATCAAGAGACCCAGTACTTC. This gives the protein CASSIGFNQETQYF.

This clonotype has more than one count but fewer than ten. The chain combines TRBV4-1 with TRBJ2-5, with a possible D match to TRBD1 (5 bases). Germline V gene sequence: CDR1 MGHRA, CDR2 YSYEKL. This CDR3 comprises 15 residues. V was trimmed by 1 base and J by 0 bases, leaving 9 bases between them. For the CDR3, the DNA is TGCGCCAGCAGCCAAGTACACAGGTACCAAGAGACCCAGTACTTC. Amino acid sequence: CASSQVHRYQETQYF.

This clonotype was recorded a few times. CDR3 sequence: CASSLRSSGVGYEQYF. The CDR3 nucleotides read TGTGCCAGCAGCTTAAGGTCTAGCGGGGTAGGGTACGAGCAGTACTTC. The V call is TRBV7-9, the J call TRBJ2-7, with TRBD2 matching 9 bases. This CDR3 spans 16 amino acids. Per the germline V gene, CDR1 is SEHNR and CDR2 is FQNEAQ (reference sequence). Germline trimming cut 2 bases from V and 4 bases from J; bases unmatched to any gene: 9.

In this sample, this clonotype turned up a few times. V is TRBV5-1 and J is TRBJ2-3; 10 bases match TRBD1. The V gene end was trimmed by 6 bases and the J gene end by 0 bases; junction bases not matched to a gene: 10. CDR1 and CDR2 from the germline V gene are SGHRS and YFSETQ. The CDR3 loop spans 17 amino acids. DNA of the CDR3: TGCGCCAGCACCCCACGACCGGGACAGGGGAGCACAGATACGCAGTATTTT. Its protein is CASTPRPGQGSTDTQYF.

The chain employs TRBV6-2 or TRBV6-3 and TRBJ1-5; D ambiguous. CDR1 MNHEY and CDR2 SVGEGT come from the germline V gene. The CDR3 is made up of 14 amino acids. V lost 7 bases and J 4 bases, leaving 14 bases between the germline ends. CDR3 bases: TGTGCCAGCACCACACATAGGGCTAATCAGCCCCAGCATTTT. Its translation is CASTTHRANQPQHF.

The rearrangement joins TRBV12-3 or TRBV12-4 to TRBJ1-2; 10 positions match TRBD1. V lost 5 bases and J lost 3; bases outside the gene matches: 3. The CDR3 extends over 14 amino acids. For the CDR3, the DNA is TGTGCCAGCAGTCCGACAGGGGGCTACTATGGCTACACCTTC. This encodes CASSPTGGYYGYTF.

The rearrangement uses TRBV5-1 and TRBJ1-1; the D gene is possibly TRBD1 (5 bases). Germline CDR1 is SGHRS and CDR2 is YFSETQ. V was cut by 0 bases and J by 4 bases, with 13 bases left in between. The CDR3 extends over 15 amino acids. The CDR3 spells CASSLAPGLATEAFF. Written as DNA, the CDR3 is TGCGCCAGCAGCTTGGCCCCGGGACTCGCCACTGAAGCTTTCTTT.

This clonotype came up many times. This rearrangement joins TRBV5-1 to TRBJ2-3, with D possibly being TRBD1 or TRBD2 (5 bases each). This CDR3 contains 16 residues. Trimming took 4 bases from V and 5 from J, leaving 20 bases between them. Germline CDR1 SGHRS, CDR2 YFSETQ. CDR3 nucleotide sequence: TGCGCCAGCAGCGCCCAACCGGGACCGAGGGGAGATACGCAGTATTTT. This codes for CASSAQPGPRGDTQYF.

This clonotype has a handful of counts. This rearrangement joins TRBV5-1 to TRBJ2-3; D is ambiguous. CDR1 SGHRS and CDR2 YFSETQ come from the germline V gene. The CDR3 totals 17 residues. V was cut by 3 bases and J by 0 bases, with 17 bases left in between. The CDR3: CASSSRTPGFSTDTQYF. In DNA form, the CDR3 reads TGCGCCAGCAGCTCGCGAACTCCAGGATTTAGCACAGATACGCAGTATTTT.

This clonotype turned up a few times. The genes are TRBV5-1 and TRBJ2-1; D call uncertain. Germline CDR1 is SGHRS and CDR2 is YFSETQ. There are 12 residues in the CDR3. V lost 0 bases and J 10 bases, leaving 8 bases between the germline ends. This chain's CDR3 is CASSLAAPEQFF. The CDR3 DNA reads TGCGCCAGCAGCTTGGCAGCCCCCGAGCAGTTCTTC.

The sample holds a few counts of this clonotype. The V call is TRBV14, the J call TRBJ2-3; 14 positions agree with TRBD2. Germline CDR1 and CDR2: SGHDN and FVKESK. This CDR3 region has 14 residues. In DNA form, the CDR3 reads TGTGCGACGGGACTAGCGGGAGCGGGGGATACGCAGTATTTT. Its translation: CATGLAGAGDTQYF.

This clonotype was seen more than once but under ten times. This chain joins TRBV19 and TRBJ1-3; D is possibly TRBD1 (6 bases). Trimming removed 8 bases at V and 1 base at J, with 12 bases between. The germline gives CDR1 LNHDA, CDR2 SQIVND (reference sequence). This CDR3 comprises 14 residues. The chain's CDR3 is CASRPRGSGNTIYF. In nucleotides, the CDR3 is TGTGCCAGTCGACCCAGGGGATCTGGAAACACCATATATTTT.